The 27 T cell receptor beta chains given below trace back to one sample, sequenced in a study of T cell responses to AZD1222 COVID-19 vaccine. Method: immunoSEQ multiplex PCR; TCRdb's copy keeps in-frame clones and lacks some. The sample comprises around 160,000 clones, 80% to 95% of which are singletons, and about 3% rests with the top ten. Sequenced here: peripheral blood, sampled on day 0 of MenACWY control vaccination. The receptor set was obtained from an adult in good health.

The CDR3, as DNA: TGTGCCAGCATCGAACCAGGGGGAGAGACCCAGTACTTC. Amino acid sequence: CASIEPGGETQYF. J is TRBJ2-5 and V is TRBV7-9; TRBD1 aligns across 7 bases. The CDR3 length is 13 residues. Trimming removed 7 bases from V and 4 bases from J; junction bases left unmatched: 6. From germline, CDR1 is SEHNR and CDR2 FQNEAQ (reference sequence).

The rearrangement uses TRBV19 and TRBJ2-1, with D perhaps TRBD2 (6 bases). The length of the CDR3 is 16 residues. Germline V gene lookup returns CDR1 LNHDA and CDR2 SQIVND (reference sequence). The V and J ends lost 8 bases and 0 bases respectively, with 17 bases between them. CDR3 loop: CASRTLAESSYNEQFF. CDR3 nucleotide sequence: TGTGCCAGTCGAACCTTAGCGGAGAGCTCCTACAATGAGCAGTTCTTC.

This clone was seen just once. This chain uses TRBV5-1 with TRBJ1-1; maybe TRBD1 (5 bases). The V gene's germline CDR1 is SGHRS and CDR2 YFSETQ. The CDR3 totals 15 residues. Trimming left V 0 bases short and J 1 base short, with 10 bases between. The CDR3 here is CASSLVSGRNTEAFF. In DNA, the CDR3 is TGCGCCAGCAGCTTGGTATCAGGGAGGAACACTGAAGCTTTCTTT.

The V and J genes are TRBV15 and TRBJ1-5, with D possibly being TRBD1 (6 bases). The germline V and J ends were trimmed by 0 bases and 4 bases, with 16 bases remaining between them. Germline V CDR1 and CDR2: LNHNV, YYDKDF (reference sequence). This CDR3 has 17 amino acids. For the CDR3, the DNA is TGTGCCACCAGCAGAGATCACGGGGCAGGGGTAAATCAGCCCCAGCATTTT. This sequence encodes CATSRDHGAGVNQPQHF.

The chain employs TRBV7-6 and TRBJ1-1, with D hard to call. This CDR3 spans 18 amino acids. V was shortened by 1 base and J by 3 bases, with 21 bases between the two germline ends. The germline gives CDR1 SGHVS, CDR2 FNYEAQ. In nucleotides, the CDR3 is TGTGCCAGCAGCTTAGTGTCTGGGCAGGCGTTTGGAGACACTGAAGCTTTCTTT. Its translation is CASSLVSGQAFGDTEAFF.

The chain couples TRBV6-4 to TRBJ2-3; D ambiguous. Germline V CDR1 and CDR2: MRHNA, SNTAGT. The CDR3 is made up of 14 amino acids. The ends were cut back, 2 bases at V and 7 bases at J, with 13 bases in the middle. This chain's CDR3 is CASSDDAARNTQYF. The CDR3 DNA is TGTGCCAGCAGTGACGACGCAGCCCGTAATACGCAGTATTTT.

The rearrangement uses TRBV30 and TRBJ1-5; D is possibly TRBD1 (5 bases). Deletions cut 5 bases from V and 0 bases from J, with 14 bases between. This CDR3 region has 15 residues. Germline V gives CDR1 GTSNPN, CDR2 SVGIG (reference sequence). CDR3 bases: TGTGCCTGGGGGACCGGGAGGCATAGCAATCAGCCCCAGCATTTT. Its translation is CAWGTGRHSNQPQHF.

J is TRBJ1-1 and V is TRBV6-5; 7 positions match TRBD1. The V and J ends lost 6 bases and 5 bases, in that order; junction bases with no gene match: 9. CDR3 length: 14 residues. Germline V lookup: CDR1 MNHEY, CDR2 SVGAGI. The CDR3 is CASRPGQVRTEAFF. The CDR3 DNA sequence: TGTGCCAGCAGGCCCGGACAGGTTCGGACTGAAGCTTTCTTT.

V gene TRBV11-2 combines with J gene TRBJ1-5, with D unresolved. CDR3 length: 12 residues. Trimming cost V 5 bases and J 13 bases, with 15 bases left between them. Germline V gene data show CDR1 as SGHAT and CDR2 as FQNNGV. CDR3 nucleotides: TGTGCCAGCAGCGAAGGCGGCCACGGACAGCATTTT. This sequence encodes CASSEGGHGQHF. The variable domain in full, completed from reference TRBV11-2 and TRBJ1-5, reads EAGVAQSPRYKIIEKRQSVAFWCNPISGHATLYWYQQILGQGPKLLIQFQNNGVVDDSQLPKDRFSAERLKGVDSTLKIQPAKLEDSAVYLCASSEGGHGQHFGDGTRLSIL.

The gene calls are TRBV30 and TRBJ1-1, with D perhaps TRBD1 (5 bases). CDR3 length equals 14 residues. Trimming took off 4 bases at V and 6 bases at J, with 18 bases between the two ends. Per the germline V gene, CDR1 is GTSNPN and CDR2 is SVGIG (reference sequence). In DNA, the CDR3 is TGTGCCTGGACTACCGGGGCCGGAGGTTCTGAAGCTTTCTTT. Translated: CAWTTGAGGSEAFF.

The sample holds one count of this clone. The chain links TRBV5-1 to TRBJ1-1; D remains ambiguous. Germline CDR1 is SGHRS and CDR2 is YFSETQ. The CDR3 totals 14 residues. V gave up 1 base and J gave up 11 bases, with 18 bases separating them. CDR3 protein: CASSLRPLRGEAFF. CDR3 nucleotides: TGCGCCAGCAGCTTGAGGCCACTCCGGGGTGAGGCTTTCTTT.

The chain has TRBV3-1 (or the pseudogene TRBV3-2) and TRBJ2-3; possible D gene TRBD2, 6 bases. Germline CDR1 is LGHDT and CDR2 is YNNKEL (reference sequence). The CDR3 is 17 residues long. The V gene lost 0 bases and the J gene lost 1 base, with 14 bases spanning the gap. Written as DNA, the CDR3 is TGTGCCAGCAGCCAAGAAGTCGGGAGATTGGGCACAGATACGCAGTATTTT. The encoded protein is CASSQEVGRLGTDTQYF.

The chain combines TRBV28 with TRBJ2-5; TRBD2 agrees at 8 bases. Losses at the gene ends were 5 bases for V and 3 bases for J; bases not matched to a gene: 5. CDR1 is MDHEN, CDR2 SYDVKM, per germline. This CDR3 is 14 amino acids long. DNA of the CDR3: TGTGCCAGCAGTGGCAGCGGGAGAGAAGAGACCCAGTACTTC. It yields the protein CASSGSGREETQYF.

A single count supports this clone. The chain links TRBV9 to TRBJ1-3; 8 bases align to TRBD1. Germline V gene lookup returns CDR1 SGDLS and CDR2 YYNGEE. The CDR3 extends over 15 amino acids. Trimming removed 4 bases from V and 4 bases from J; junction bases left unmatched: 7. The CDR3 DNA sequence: TGTGCCAGCAGCATACGGACAGGGAACGGAAACACCATATATTTT. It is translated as CASSIRTGNGNTIYF.

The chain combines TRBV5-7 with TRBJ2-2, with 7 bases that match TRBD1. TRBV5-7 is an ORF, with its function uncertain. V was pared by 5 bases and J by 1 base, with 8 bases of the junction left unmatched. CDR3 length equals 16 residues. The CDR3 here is CASSRKRDRNTGELFF. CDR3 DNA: TGTGCCAGCAGTCGGAAGAGGGACAGGAACACCGGGGAGCTGTTTTTT.

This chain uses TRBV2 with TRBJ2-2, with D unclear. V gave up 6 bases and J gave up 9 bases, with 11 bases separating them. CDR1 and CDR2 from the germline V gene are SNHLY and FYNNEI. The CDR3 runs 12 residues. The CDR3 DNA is TGTGCCAGCAGGGGGTCCCCCCGGGAGCTGTTTTTT. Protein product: CASRGSPRELFF.

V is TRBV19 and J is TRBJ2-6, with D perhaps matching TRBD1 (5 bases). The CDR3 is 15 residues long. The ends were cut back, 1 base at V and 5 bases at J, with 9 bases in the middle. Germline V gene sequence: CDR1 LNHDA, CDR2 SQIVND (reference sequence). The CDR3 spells CASSIGAGRANVLTF. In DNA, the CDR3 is TGTGCCAGTAGTATAGGGGCAGGGAGGGCCAACGTCCTGACTTTC.

CDR3 sequence reads: CASSQAGRGGANEQFF. CDR3 nucleotides: TGTGCCAGCAGCCAGGCCGGTCGGGGCGGGGCCAATGAGCAGTTCTTC. The chain links TRBV3-1 (or the pseudogene TRBV3-2) to TRBJ2-1; D possibly corresponds to TRBD2 (6 bases). This CDR3 contains 16 residues. Germline values: CDR1 LGHDT, CDR2 YNNKEL (reference sequence). Trimming shortened V by 3 bases and J by 6 bases, and 18 bases separated the two germline ends.

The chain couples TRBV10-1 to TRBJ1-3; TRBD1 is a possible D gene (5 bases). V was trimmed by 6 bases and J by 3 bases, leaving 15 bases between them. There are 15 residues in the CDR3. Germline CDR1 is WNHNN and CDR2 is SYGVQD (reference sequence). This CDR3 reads CASSANLGLGNTIYF. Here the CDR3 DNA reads TGCGCCAGCAGCGCGAATCTGGGACTTGGAAACACCATATATTTT.

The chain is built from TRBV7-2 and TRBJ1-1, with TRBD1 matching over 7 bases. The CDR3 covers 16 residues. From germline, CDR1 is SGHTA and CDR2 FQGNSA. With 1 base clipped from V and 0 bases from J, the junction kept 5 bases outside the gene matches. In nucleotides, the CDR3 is TGTGCCAGCAGCTTAGTACCGGGACAGTTGAACACTGAAGCTTTCTTT. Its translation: CASSLVPGQLNTEAFF.

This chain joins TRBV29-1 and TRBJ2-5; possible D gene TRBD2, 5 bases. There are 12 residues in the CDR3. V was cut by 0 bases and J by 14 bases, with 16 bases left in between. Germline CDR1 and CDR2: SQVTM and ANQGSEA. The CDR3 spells CSVEEERADSYF. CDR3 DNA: TGCAGCGTTGAAGAAGAGAGGGCAGACTCTTACTTC.

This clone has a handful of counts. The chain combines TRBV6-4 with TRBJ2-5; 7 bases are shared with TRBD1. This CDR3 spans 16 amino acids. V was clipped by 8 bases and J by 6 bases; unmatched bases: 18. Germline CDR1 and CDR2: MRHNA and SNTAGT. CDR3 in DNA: TGTGCCAGCCCCCCCGATGACAGGGCGAGGAAGAAGACCCAGTACTTC. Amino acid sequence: CASPPDDRARKKTQYF.

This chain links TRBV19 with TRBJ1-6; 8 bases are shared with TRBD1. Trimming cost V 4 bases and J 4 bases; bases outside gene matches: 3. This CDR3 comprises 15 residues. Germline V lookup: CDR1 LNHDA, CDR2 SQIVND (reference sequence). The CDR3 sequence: CASSTQGVYNSPLHF. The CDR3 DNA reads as TGTGCCAGTAGTACACAGGGGGTTTATAATTCACCCCTCCACTTT.

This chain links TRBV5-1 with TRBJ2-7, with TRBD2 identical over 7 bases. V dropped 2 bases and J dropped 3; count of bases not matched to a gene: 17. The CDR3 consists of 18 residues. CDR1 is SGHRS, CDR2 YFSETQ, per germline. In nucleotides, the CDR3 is TGCGCCAGCAGCTTAGTTCTCTCGGGGGGTACGAGAAACTACGAGCAGTACTTC. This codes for CASSLVLSGGTRNYEQYF.

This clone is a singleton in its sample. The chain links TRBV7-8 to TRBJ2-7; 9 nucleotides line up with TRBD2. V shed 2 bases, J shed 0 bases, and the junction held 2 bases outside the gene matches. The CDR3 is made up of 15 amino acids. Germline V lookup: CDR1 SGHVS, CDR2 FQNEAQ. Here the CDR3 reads CASSLSSGASYEQYF. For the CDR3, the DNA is TGTGCCAGCAGCTTATCTAGCGGGGCCTCCTACGAGCAGTACTTC.

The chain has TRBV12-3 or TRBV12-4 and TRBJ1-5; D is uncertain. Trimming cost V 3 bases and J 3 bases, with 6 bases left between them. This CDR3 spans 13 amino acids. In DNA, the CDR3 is TGTGCCAGCAGTTTGACCTACAATCAGCCCCAGCATTTT. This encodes CASSLTYNQPQHF.

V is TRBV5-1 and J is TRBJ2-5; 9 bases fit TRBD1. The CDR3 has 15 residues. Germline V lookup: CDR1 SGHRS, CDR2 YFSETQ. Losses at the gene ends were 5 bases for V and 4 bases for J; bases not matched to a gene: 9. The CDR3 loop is CASRPTTGGRETQYF. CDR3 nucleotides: TGCGCCAGCAGACCAACGACAGGGGGAAGAGAGACCCAGTACTTC.